These 30 T cell receptor beta chains originate from one sample sequenced in a study of PD-L1 blockade in urothelial cancer (dated by TCRdb to 2017 to 2019). According to the study, the label for this sample's time point signals: pretreatment peripheral blood. The library relied on the immunoSEQ multiplex PCR assay. Drawn from immuneACCESS, this table holds only the in-frame rearrangements with V and J called that TCRdb kept. Clones are partly lost; checked studies trace under half to an unresolved V gene and leave the rest unexplained. The sample table shows about 74,000 clones, and 85% to 90% are seen once. Under 6% of the sample comes from the top ten. Sequences were derived from PBMCs, sampled around atezolizumab (anti-PD-L1) treatment. The source is a man in his 70s with urothelial cancer.

The V and J genes are TRBV11-2 and TRBJ2-1; D ambiguous. The V gene lost 5 bases and the J gene lost 3 bases, with 17 bases spanning the gap. This CDR3 has 16 amino acids. In germline, CDR1 is SGHAT, CDR2 FQNNGV. This CDR3 is CASSPQVSLSYNEQFF. DNA for the CDR3: TGTGCCAGCAGCCCGCAGGTTAGTCTCAGCTACAATGAGCAGTTCTTC.

V gene TRBV27 combines with J gene TRBJ2-4, with 8 bases matching TRBD2. This CDR3 contains 19 residues. Germline CDR1 and CDR2: MNHEY and SMNVEV (reference sequence). V lost 6 bases to trimming and J lost 0 bases; unmatched junction nucleotides: 16. The CDR3 coding sequence is TGTGCCAGCAGCCGAACCCGCCCACTAGCGGACCTAGCCAAAAACATTCAGTACTTC. Translation: CASSRTRPLADLAKNIQYF.

This sequence joins TRBV7-3 and TRBJ2-1; the D gene is possibly TRBD1 (6 bases). Between the trimmed V and J ends, which lost 2 bases and 4 bases, there was a span of 15 bases. The CDR3 extends over 16 amino acids. Looked up from germline, CDR1 is SGHTA and CDR2 is FQGTGA. CDR3 in DNA: TGTGCCAGCAGCTTACAACCCCTGGGGGCTTACAATGAGCAGTTCTTC. Translation: CASSLQPLGAYNEQFF.

For the CDR3, the DNA is TGTGCTAGTGGTTTTGGACAGGGCAAGTACGAGCAGTACTTC. It specifies CASGFGQGKYEQYF. V is TRBV12-5 and J is TRBJ2-7; 8 bases are shared with TRBD1. V shed 3 bases, J shed 4 bases, and the junction held 5 bases outside the gene matches. The CDR3 totals 14 residues. Germline values: CDR1 LGHNT, CDR2 FRNRAP.

This clone was picked up one time. The chain couples TRBV11-1 to TRBJ2-2, with 12 bases fitting TRBD2. This CDR3 spans 16 amino acids. The V gene's germline CDR1 is SGHAT and CDR2 FQDESV (reference sequence). V shed 7 bases and J 6 bases; nucleotides not matched to a gene: 9. CDR3 sequence (DNA): TGTGCCAGCACCTTGACTAGCGGGAGTATATCCGGGGAGCTGTTTTTT. This gives the protein CASTLTSGSISGELFF.

The chain couples TRBV21-1 to TRBJ2-5; the table assigns TRBD1, which was not confirmed against the DNA. TRBV21-1 is assigned pseudogene status. The CDR3 consists of 17 residues. The CDR3 DNA follows: TGTGCCAGCTCCCGGCCGGGACAGAAAAAGCACCAAGAGACCCAGTACTTC. This gives the protein CASSRPGQKKHQETQYF.

The V and J genes are TRBV11-2 and TRBJ2-2, with D tentatively TRBD1 (8 bases). The CDR3 has 15 residues. Between the trimmed V and J ends, which lost 5 bases and 7 bases, there was a span of 17 bases. Germline CDR1 SGHAT, CDR2 FQNNGV. CDR3: CASSPLHRGGGELFF. The DNA of the CDR3 is TGTGCCAGCAGCCCCCTTCACAGGGGGGGCGGGGAGCTGTTTTTT. Based on the CDR3 plus reference TRBV11-2 and TRBJ2-2, the full variable domain is EAGVAQSPRYKIIEKRQSVAFWCNPISGHATLYWYQQILGQGPKLLIQFQNNGVVDDSQLPKDRFSAERLKGVDSTLKIQPAKLEDSAVYLCASSPLHRGGGELFFGEGSRLTVL.

V and J are TRBV7-8 and TRBJ1-1; a weak D match, TRBD1 (5 bases). Trimming took off 5 bases at V and 1 base at J, with 8 bases between the two ends. Germline V gene data show CDR1 as SGHVS and CDR2 as FQNEAQ. The length of the CDR3 is 13 residues. This CDR3 reads CASSPRENTEAFF. The CDR3 nucleotides are TGTGCCAGCAGCCCCAGGGAGAACACTGAAGCTTTCTTT.

This chain joins TRBV28 and TRBJ2-1, with TRBD1 matching over 9 bases. V dropped 5 bases and J dropped 1; count of bases not matched to a gene: 12. CDR3 length: 18 residues. Germline loops: CDR1 MDHEN, CDR2 SYDVKM. The CDR3 sequence: CASSTTGRQGVSYNEQFF. The CDR3 coding sequence is TGTGCCAGCAGTACCACAGGACGACAGGGGGTTTCCTACAATGAGCAGTTCTTC. Variable domain in full (rest from reference TRBV28 and TRBJ2-1): DVKVTQSSRYLVKRTGEKVFLECVQDMDHENMFWYRQDPGLGLRLIYFSYDVKMKEKGDIPEGYSVSREKKERFSLILESASTNQTSMYLCASSTTGRQGVSYNEQFFGPGTRLTVL.

The table lists this clone with a count of one. V is TRBV21-1 and J is TRBJ1-2. TRBV21-1 is reported as a pseudogene. This CDR3 has 12 residues. The CDR3 nucleotides read TGTGCCACCGATAAAGGCGACTTTGGCTACACCTTC. Translation: CATDKGDFGYTF.

V is TRBV11-3 and J is TRBJ2-1; 12 bases agree with TRBD2. This CDR3 spans 17 amino acids. Germline values: CDR1 SGHNT, CDR2 YENEEA. V dropped 1 base and J dropped 4; count of bases not matched to a gene: 5. The CDR3 is CASSLGLLAGGYNEQFF. The CDR3 bases are TGTGCCAGCAGCTTAGGCCTCCTAGCGGGAGGGTACAATGAGCAGTTCTTC. Full variable domain (remainder filled in from reference TRBV11-3 and TRBJ2-1): EAGVVQSPRYKIIEKKQPVAFWCNPISGHNTLYWYLQNLGQGPELLIRYENEEAVDDSQLPKDRFSAERLKGVDSTLKIQPAELGDSAVYLCASSLGLLAGGYNEQFFGPGTRLTVL.

The genes are TRBV19 and TRBJ1-5; D may be TRBD1 (5 bases). The CDR3 has 14 amino acids. Germline V lookup: CDR1 LNHDA, CDR2 SQIVND (reference sequence). The V gene lost 3 bases and the J gene lost 2 bases, with 8 bases spanning the gap. DNA for the CDR3: TGTGCCAGTAGTATTTTCAGGGGCAATCAGCCCCAGCATTTT. It specifies CASSIFRGNQPQHF.

This clone was seen only once. The chain combines TRBV6-6 with TRBJ2-3, with 7 bases that match TRBD2. CDR3 length: 15 amino acids. The V segment lost 5 bases and the J segment 6 bases; nucleotides outside the gene matches: 11. In germline, CDR1 is MNHNY, CDR2 SVGAGI (reference sequence). CDR3 loop: CASSPSGPEGDTQYF. The CDR3 DNA reads as TGTGCCAGCAGTCCTAGCGGTCCAGAGGGGGATACGCAGTATTTT.

The rearrangement links TRBV28 to TRBJ2-7; maybe TRBD2 (6 bases). Per the germline V gene, CDR1 is MDHEN and CDR2 is SYDVKM. The CDR3 length is 12 residues. The germline V and J ends were trimmed by 2 bases and 9 bases, with 11 bases remaining between them. The CDR3 nucleotides read TGTGCCAGCAGTTTAGAGCGACTAGGGCAGTACTTC. Translating it yields CASSLERLGQYF.

V is TRBV18 and J is TRBJ1-2, with 9 positions matching TRBD1. This CDR3 is 14 amino acids long. Losses at the gene ends were 4 bases for V and 2 bases for J; bases not matched to a gene: 2. Germline CDR1 is KGHSH and CDR2 is LQKENI. The CDR3: CASSLDRGNYGYTF. DNA of the CDR3: TGTGCCAGCTCACTCGACAGGGGGAACTATGGCTACACCTTC.

J is TRBJ1-2 and V is TRBV30; 8 nucleotides agree with TRBD1. The trim removed 0 bases at V and 4 bases at J, leaving 4 bases unmatched. CDR1 is GTSNPN, CDR2 SVGIG, per germline (reference sequence). The CDR3 totals 14 residues. CDR3 nucleotides: TGTGCCTGGAGTGTACCCAGGGGGCGCTATGGCTACACCTTC. Translation: CAWSVPRGRYGYTF.

The chain carries TRBV7-6 and TRBJ2-5; TRBD1 matches at 11 bases. The V gene end was trimmed by 7 bases and the J gene end by 4 bases; junction bases not matched to a gene: 5. Germline V CDR1 and CDR2: SGHVS, FNYEAQ. The CDR3 runs to 14 residues. In DNA, the CDR3 is TGTGCCAGCAACTTTGGGACAGGGGGAGAGACCCAGTACTTC. This translates into CASNFGTGGETQYF.

The chain has TRBV4-1 and TRBJ2-5; weak D call: TRBD1 (6 bases). The CDR3 is 17 amino acids. V dropped 4 bases and J dropped 2 bases, with 20 bases sitting between them. Germline V gives CDR1 MGHRA, CDR2 YSYEKL. CDR3 DNA sequence: TGCGCCAGCAGCCCTCTGCCCCCAGGGGCCCCACAAGAGACCCAGTACTTC. The encoded protein is CASSPLPPGAPQETQYF.

The V call is TRBV10-3, the J call TRBJ2-3; a weak D match, TRBD2 (6 bases). V was trimmed by 6 bases and J by 2 bases, leaving 9 bases between them. Germline lookup yields CDR1 ENHRY and CDR2 SYGVKD. This CDR3 comprises 13 residues. The CDR3 loop reads CAISRDFTDTQYF. The DNA for the CDR3 is TGTGCCATCAGCCGGGACTTCACAGATACGCAGTATTTT.

The chain has TRBV28 and TRBJ1-1; a possible D gene is TRBD1 (5 bases). The germline CDR1 and CDR2 sequences are MDHEN and SYDVKM. The CDR3 is 16 amino acids. V lost 2 bases to trimming and J lost 5 bases, with 18 bases between them. CDR3 bases: TGTGCCAGCAGTTTAGGGGGTTATGGGGGGAGGACTGAAGCTTTCTTT. Translation: CASSLGGYGGRTEAFF.

On this clone: Different DNA sequences within this sample yield the same CDR3. The rearrangement links TRBV19 to TRBJ1-5; no clear D gene. This CDR3 is 15 amino acids long. The germline V gene has CDR1 LNHDA and CDR2 SQIVND (reference sequence). Between the trimmed V and J ends, which lost 3 bases and 0 bases, there was a span of 9 bases. CDR3 protein: CASSIRVYSNQPQHF. As DNA, the CDR3 is TGTGCCAGTAGTATTAGAGTTTATAGCAATCAGCCCCAGCATTTT. Based on the CDR3 plus reference TRBV19 and TRBJ1-5, the full variable domain is DGGITQSPKYLFRKEGQNVTLSCEQNLNHDAMYWYRQDPGQGLRLIYYSQIVNDFQKGDIAEGYSVSREKKESFPLTVTSAQKNPTAFYLCASSIRVYSNQPQHFGDGTRLSIL.

The chain links TRBV21-1 to TRBJ2-1; the table gives TRBD1 as D, unverified against the DNA. TRBV21-1 is tagged as a pseudogene. The CDR3 has 16 residues. The CDR3 DNA is TGTGCCAGCAGCAATTTGCCGGGACAGACTTTTAATGAGCAGTTCTTC. This gives the protein CASSNLPGQTFNEQFF.

The genes are TRBV7-3 and TRBJ2-1; D might be TRBD2 (5 bases). Trimming left V 0 bases short and J 2 bases short, with 14 bases between. Germline values: CDR1 SGHTA, CDR2 FQGTGA. The CDR3 loop spans 17 amino acids. The CDR3 DNA follows: TGTGCCAGCAGCTTAACGCCCTCCCAGCGGCCCTACAATGAGCAGTTCTTC. This codes for CASSLTPSQRPYNEQFF.

CDR3 bases: TGTGCCAGCTCACAGACATCGGAGGGTCCCGAGACCCAGTACTTC. Translating it yields CASSQTSEGPETQYF. This chain connects TRBV18 to TRBJ2-5; possible D gene TRBD2, 6 bases. V was cut by 4 bases and J by 5 bases, with 17 bases left in between. This CDR3 comprises 15 residues. Germline CDR1 reads KGHSH; CDR2 reads LQKENI.

This clone was seen only once. This chain joins TRBV5-4 and TRBJ2-3, with 7 bases aligning to TRBD2. With 3 bases clipped from V and 3 bases from J, the junction kept 4 bases outside the gene matches. The CDR3 consists of 14 residues. Germline CDR1 is SGHNT and CDR2 is YYREEE (reference sequence). The CDR3 DNA follows: TGTGCCAGCAGCTCCGACGGGGGGACAGATACGCAGTATTTT. As protein: CASSSDGGTDTQYF.

The CDR3 spells CASSSIAGELAKNIQYF. The CDR3 DNA is TGCGCCAGCAGCTCAATAGCGGGGGAACTAGCCAAAAACATTCAGTACTTC. The chain recombines TRBV5-1 with TRBJ2-4, with 9 nucleotides matching TRBD2. The CDR3 totals 17 residues. In germline, CDR1 is SGHRS, CDR2 YFSETQ. The V and J ends lost 3 bases and 0 bases, in that order; junction bases with no gene match: 7.

The count of this clone is one. The V call is TRBV29-1, the J call TRBJ2-5; TRBD2 matches 16 bases. CDR1 is SQVTM and CDR2 is ANQGSEA in the germline V gene. The CDR3 length is 14 residues. Unmatched junction bases numbered 1, after V lost 4 bases and J lost 5 bases. The CDR3 protein is CSVAGLAGGETQYF. For the CDR3, the DNA is TGCAGCGTTGCGGGACTAGCGGGAGGGGAGACCCAGTACTTC.

In its sample, this clone was seen a few times. The chain has TRBV2 and TRBJ2-1; D is uncertain. The CDR3 is made up of 12 amino acids. Germline-derived CDR1 and CDR2 are SNHLY and FYNNEI. V lost 6 bases to trimming and J lost 6 bases, with 9 bases between them. DNA of the CDR3: TGTGCCAGCAGGGTATTCAGCAATGAGCAGTTCTTC. Encoded protein: CASRVFSNEQFF.

As DNA, the CDR3 is TGTGCCAGCGAAAGGGGCTCTGGAAACACCATATATTTT. This sequence encodes CASERGSGNTIYF. The J gene is TRBJ1-3, the V gene TRBV2; D is perhaps TRBD1 (5 bases). The CDR3 has 13 amino acids. The germline gives CDR1 SNHLY, CDR2 FYNNEI. Trimming cost V 8 bases and J 0 bases, with 8 bases left between them. The whole variable domain, filled in from reference TRBV2 and TRBJ1-3, reads EPEVTQTPSHQVTQMGQEVILRCVPISNHLYFYWYRQILGQKVEFLVSFYNNEISEKSEIFDDQFSVERPDGSNFTLKIRSTKLEDSAMYFCASERGSGNTIYFGEGSWLTVV.

This clone was detected only a few times. V is TRBV21-1 and J is TRBJ2-7; the table names TRBD1, a call not compared with the DNA. TRBV21-1 counts as a pseudogene. The CDR3 has 14 amino acids. The CDR3 loop reads CASSNRQGPYEQYF. The CDR3 DNA sequence: TGTGCCAGCAGCAATCGGCAGGGCCCCTACGAGCAGTACTTC.